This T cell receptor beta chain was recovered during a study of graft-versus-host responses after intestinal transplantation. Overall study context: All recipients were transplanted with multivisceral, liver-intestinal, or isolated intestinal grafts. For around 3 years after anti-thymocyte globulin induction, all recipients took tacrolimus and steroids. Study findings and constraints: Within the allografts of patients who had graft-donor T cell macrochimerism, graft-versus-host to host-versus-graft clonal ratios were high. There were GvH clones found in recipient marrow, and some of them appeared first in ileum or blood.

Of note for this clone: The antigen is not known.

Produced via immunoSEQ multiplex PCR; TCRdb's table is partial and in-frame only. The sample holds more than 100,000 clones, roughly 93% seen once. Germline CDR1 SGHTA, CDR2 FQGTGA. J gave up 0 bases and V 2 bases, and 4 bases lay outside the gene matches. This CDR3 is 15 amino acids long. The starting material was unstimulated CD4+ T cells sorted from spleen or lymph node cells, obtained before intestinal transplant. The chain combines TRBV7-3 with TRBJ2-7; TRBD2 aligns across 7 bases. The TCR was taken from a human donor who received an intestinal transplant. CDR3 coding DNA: TGTGCCAGCAGCTTATACAGCGGGACCTCCTACGAGCAGTACTTC. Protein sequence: CASSLYSGTSYEQYF.